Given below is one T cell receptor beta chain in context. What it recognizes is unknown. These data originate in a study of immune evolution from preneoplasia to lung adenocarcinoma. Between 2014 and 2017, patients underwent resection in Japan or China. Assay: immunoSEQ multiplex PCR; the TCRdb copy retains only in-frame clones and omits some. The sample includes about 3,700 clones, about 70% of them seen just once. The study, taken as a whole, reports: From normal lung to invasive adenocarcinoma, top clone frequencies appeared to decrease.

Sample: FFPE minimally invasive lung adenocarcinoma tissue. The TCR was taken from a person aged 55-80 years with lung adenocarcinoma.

The CDR3: CASNFAGGPYNSPLHF. CDR3 in DNA: TGTGCCAGCAACTTTGCGGGGGGCCCGTATAATTCACCCCTCCACTTT. This chain connects TRBV28 to TRBJ1-6; D might be TRBD1 (6 bases). CDR1 is MDHEN and CDR2 is SYDVKM in the germline V gene. The CDR3 contains 16 residues. The V end was cut by 7 bases, the J end by 4 bases, with 17 bases between.